This TCR beta chain stems from a study of regulatory T cells in long-lasting Graves disease. Overall study results and limits: The TCR repertoire of persistent Graves' patients was less diverse than that of newly diagnosed ones.

The CDR3 loop spans 14 amino acids. CDR1 and CDR2 from the germline V gene are MNHEY and SVGEGT. V was clipped by 7 bases and J by 0 bases, with 10 bases between them. With regard to this clonotype: Its antigen is still unknown.

Arm-PCR with iRepertoire HTBI primers amplified the CDR3 regions for these TCR beta libraries. MiXCR, applied by TCRdb to the multiplex PCR reads, yields one record per CDR3 protein. The table records 400,000 to 500,000 distinct CDR3 sequences, 20% to 25% of them present only once. As to time point: persistent/refractory GD, antithyroid drugs over 5 years with positive TRAb. Scientists built the TCR library using RNA that was extracted from PBMCs. Sample: peripheral blood mononuclear cells (PBMCs), taken when the disease was refractory, from a patient treated with antithyroid drugs. The V and J genes are TRBV6-2 or TRBV6-3 and TRBJ1-3; tentatively, D is TRBD1 (5 bases). This TCR derives from a female donor with Graves disease. CDR3 region: CASMKGTSGNTIYF. DNA of the CDR3: TGTGCCAGCATGAAGGGGACCTCTGGAAACACCATATATTTT.